Below, 17 T cell receptor beta chains from the same sample are listed, as sequenced in a study of blood T cell repertoires in COVID-19. TCRdb's copy holds only in-frame clones and misses some; the assay was immunoSEQ multiplex PCR. The repertoire holds some 70,000 clones, with 83% as singletons. Sequencing was done on a sample of peripheral blood. Receptors originate from a man between 45 and 60 years old with active COVID-19.

J is TRBJ1-1 and V is TRBV10-3; D gene unclear. Trimming cost V 2 bases and J 3 bases, with 10 bases left between them. Germline CDR1 is ENHRY and CDR2 is SYGVKD. The CDR3 spans 14 residues. CDR3 region: CAISEETFYTEAFF. CDR3 bases: TGTGCCATCAGTGAGGAGACATTCTACACTGAAGCTTTCTTT.

This CDR3 is CASSWGETYNEQFF. The CDR3 region has the DNA TGCGCCAGCAGCTGGGGGGAGACCTACAATGAGCAGTTCTTC. The chain is built from TRBV5-1 and TRBJ2-1, with D tentatively TRBD2 (6 bases). The germline V gene has CDR1 SGHRS and CDR2 YFSETQ. V lost 3 bases and J 2 bases, leaving 9 bases between the germline ends. The CDR3 totals 14 residues.

This clone was counted between two and nine times. This rearrangement joins TRBV2 to TRBJ1-1; tentative D call: TRBD1 (5 bases). The CDR3 has 17 residues. Germline V gene sequence: CDR1 SNHLY, CDR2 FYNNEI. Trimming left V 2 bases short and J 5 bases short, with 21 bases between. CDR3 sequence (DNA): TGTGCCAGCAGTGAATTGAGGGGAGGGAATACGCCTACTGAAGCTTTCTTT. Protein product: CASSELRGGNTPTEAFF.

The chain carries TRBV27 and TRBJ1-6, with a possible D match to TRBD1 (6 bases). The V end was cut by 2 bases, the J end by 7 bases, with 9 bases between. The germline gives CDR1 MNHEY, CDR2 SMNVEV (reference sequence). This CDR3 has 14 amino acids. CDR3 residues: CASSLTTGNSPLHF. DNA of the CDR3: TGTGCCAGCAGTTTAACGACAGGCAATTCACCCCTCCACTTT.

This clone was counted a few times. This sequence joins TRBV6-6 and TRBJ1-2; possible D gene TRBD1, 5 bases. Germline CDR1 is MNHNY and CDR2 is SVGAGI (reference sequence). The CDR3 consists of 13 residues. Trimming cost V 5 bases and J 6 bases, with 13 bases left between them. CDR3 in DNA: TGTGCCAGCAGTGGTAGGGGCGGGAATGGCTACACCTTC. Its protein is CASSGRGGNGYTF.

The gene calls are TRBV9 and TRBJ1-1; 8 nucleotides agree with TRBD1. Looked up from germline, CDR1 is SGDLS and CDR2 is YYNGEE. With V trimmed by 2 bases and J by 4 bases, 7 bases remained unmatched. The CDR3 contains 15 residues. The CDR3 sequence is CASSVVQGGSTEAFF. Here the CDR3 DNA reads TGTGCCAGCAGCGTCGTACAGGGGGGCTCCACTGAAGCTTTCTTT.

The chain carries TRBV6-6 and TRBJ2-5; 11 nucleotides line up with TRBD2. There are 16 residues in the CDR3. Germline V gene sequence: CDR1 MNHNY, CDR2 SVGAGI (reference sequence). V was clipped by 5 bases and J by 4 bases; unmatched bases: 9. CDR3 DNA sequence: TGTGCCAGCAGTCCTTCGGGTAGCGGGGGGGCAGAGACCCAGTACTTC. Its protein is CASSPSGSGGAETQYF.

The chain carries TRBV7-9 and TRBJ2-3, with no clear D. The CDR3 is made up of 13 amino acids. V was trimmed by 5 bases and J by 3 bases, leaving 9 bases between them. Germline CDR1 reads SEHNR; CDR2 reads FQNEAQ (reference sequence). CDR3 in amino acids: CASSGPLTDTQYF. For the CDR3, the DNA is TGTGCCAGCAGCGGGCCACTTACAGATACGCAGTATTTT.

CDR3 sequence (DNA): TGTGCCAGCAGCTCAGGGACAGGGGCAGATCGGGAGCTGTTTTTT. Protein sequence: CASSSGTGADRELFF. The rearrangement links TRBV7-3 to TRBJ2-2; 10 bases align to TRBD1. V lost 4 bases, J lost 9 bases, and 8 bases stayed unmatched. The CDR3 length is 15 residues. Germline CDR1 is SGHTA and CDR2 is FQGTGA.

V gene TRBV19 combines with J gene TRBJ1-2, with a weak D call TRBD1 (5 bases). The V and J ends lost 3 bases and 0 bases respectively, with 8 bases between them. The CDR3 has 14 residues. Per germline, CDR1 LNHDA and CDR2 SQIVND (reference sequence). CDR3 loop: CASSMGGANYGYTF. The CDR3 DNA is TGTGCCAGTAGTATGGGGGGGGCTAACTATGGCTACACCTTC.

The chain is built from TRBV7-9 and TRBJ2-5; maybe TRBD2 (6 bases). CDR1 is SEHNR, CDR2 FQNEAQ, per germline (reference sequence). There are 14 residues in the CDR3. The V end lost 4 bases, the J end lost 2 bases, and 11 bases lay between the germline ends. CDR3 DNA sequence: TGTGCCAGCAGCTATAAAGGGACTCAAGAGACCCAGTACTTC. It is translated as CASSYKGTQETQYF.

The chain employs TRBV11-2 and TRBJ2-5, with D unclear. Trimming took 5 bases from V and 5 from J, leaving 9 bases between them. Germline CDR1 is SGHAT and CDR2 is FQNNGV. This CDR3 spans 12 amino acids. CDR3 amino acids: CASSASGETQYF. The CDR3 DNA reads as TGTGCCAGCAGCGCCTCGGGTGAGACCCAGTACTTC.

The chain recombines TRBV13 with TRBJ1-1; 8 bases fit TRBD1. This CDR3 has 15 amino acids. V shed 5 bases and J 1 base; nucleotides not matched to a gene: 6. Germline CDR1 is PRHDT and CDR2 is FYEKMQ (reference sequence). CDR3 in amino acids: CASSASDRANTEAFF. The DNA of the CDR3 is TGTGCCAGCAGCGCCTCGGACAGGGCGAACACTGAAGCTTTCTTT.

V is TRBV4-2 and J is TRBJ2-5, with 12 bases identical to TRBD2. CDR3 length equals 16 residues. CDR1 and CDR2 (germline): LGHNA, YNFKEQ. The trim removed 1 base at V and 5 bases at J, leaving 5 bases unmatched. The CDR3: CASSQATSGGRETQYF. As DNA, the CDR3 is TGTGCCAGCAGCCAAGCAACTAGCGGGGGGCGGGAGACCCAGTACTTC.

This chain links TRBV7-8 with TRBJ1-1, with 8 bases aligning to TRBD1. Germline values: CDR1 SGHVS, CDR2 FQNEAQ. This CDR3 region has 15 residues. V lost 5 bases and J lost 2; bases outside the gene matches: 7. The CDR3 is CASSTQGAFNTEAFF. The CDR3 DNA reads as TGTGCCAGCAGCACTCAGGGGGCCTTTAACACTGAAGCTTTCTTT.

The chain combines TRBV7-6 with TRBJ1-5; a possible D gene is TRBD1 (5 bases). From germline, CDR1 is SGHVS and CDR2 FNYEAQ. This CDR3 is 15 amino acids long. The ends were cut back, 0 bases at V and 4 bases at J, with 10 bases in the middle. The CDR3 nucleotides read TGTGCCAGCAGCTTAGCGCGGGGGACGAATCAGCCCCAGCATTTT. It specifies CASSLARGTNQPQHF.

The genes are TRBV5-1 and TRBJ2-1; 8 nucleotides align to TRBD2. This CDR3 comprises 13 residues. V lost 4 bases to trimming and J lost 9 bases; unmatched junction nucleotides: 6. Looked up from germline, CDR1 is SGHRS and CDR2 is YFSETQ. The CDR3 here is CASSPGGATEQFF. For the CDR3, the DNA is TGCGCCAGCAGCCCCGGGGGGGCGACTGAGCAGTTCTTC.